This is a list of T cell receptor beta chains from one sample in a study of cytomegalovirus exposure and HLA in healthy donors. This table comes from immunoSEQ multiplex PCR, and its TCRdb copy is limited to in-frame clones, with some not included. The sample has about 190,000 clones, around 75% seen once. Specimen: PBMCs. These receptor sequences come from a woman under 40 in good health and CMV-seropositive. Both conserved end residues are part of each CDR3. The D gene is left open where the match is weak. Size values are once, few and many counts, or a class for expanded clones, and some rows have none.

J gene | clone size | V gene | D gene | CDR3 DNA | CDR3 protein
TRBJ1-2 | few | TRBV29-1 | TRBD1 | TGCAGTGCCAAGTCCGGGACAGGTTGCGGCTACACCTTC | CSAKSGTGCGYTF
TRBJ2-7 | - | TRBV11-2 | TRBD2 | TGTGCCAGCAGGCACGCTAGCGGGAAAACCTACGAGCAGTACTTC | CASRHASGKTYEQYF
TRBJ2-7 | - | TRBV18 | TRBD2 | TGTGCCAGCTCACCGAGACTAGCGGGAGAAGAGCAGTACTTC | CASSPRLAGEEQYF
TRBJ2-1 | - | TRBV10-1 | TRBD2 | TGCGCCAGCAGTGAGTCAATGGGACTAGCGGGACAGCAGTTCTTC | CASSESMGLAGQQFF
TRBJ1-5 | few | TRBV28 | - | TGTGCCACAGTTAGCCGCGGGGGGCTTAGCAATCAGCCCCAGCATTTT | CATVSRGGLSNQPQHF
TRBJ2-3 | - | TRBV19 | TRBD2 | TGTGCCAGTAGCATAGAAGGTCTAGCGGGTTCAGATACGCAGTATTTT | CASSIEGLAGSDTQYF
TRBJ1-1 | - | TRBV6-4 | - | TGTGCCAGCAGTGTTGAGGCGAACACTGAAGCTTTCTTT | CASSVEANTEAFF
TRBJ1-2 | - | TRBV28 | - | TGTGCCAGTCATAGGGGCTATGGCTACACCTTC | CASHRGYGYTF
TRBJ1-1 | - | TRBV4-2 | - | TGTGCCAGCAGCCAACTTAAAGGGGTAGGGACTGAAGCTTTCTTT | CASSQLKGVGTEAFF
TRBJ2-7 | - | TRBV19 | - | TGTGCCAGTAGTAAACAGGAGTCCTTATACGAGCAGTACTTC | CASSKQESLYEQYF
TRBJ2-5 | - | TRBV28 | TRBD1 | TGTGCCAGCAGTCCAGGGGGCGGCGAGACCCAGTACTTC | CASSPGGGETQYF
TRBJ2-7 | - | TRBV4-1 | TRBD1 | TGCGCCAGCAGCCAAGACGAAGGACAGGGCCCCTACGAGCAGTACTTC | CASSQDEGQGPYEQYF
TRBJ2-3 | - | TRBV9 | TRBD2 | TGTGCCAGCAGCGTAGGGGCTAGCGGGGACCGAGGTACGCAGTATTTT | CASSVGASGDRGTQYF
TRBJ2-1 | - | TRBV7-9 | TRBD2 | TGTGCCAGCAGCACGAGGGTGGCGGGAGGGTACAATGAGCAGTTCTTC | CASSTRVAGGYNEQFF
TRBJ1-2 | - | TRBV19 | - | TGTGCCAGTGGCTCACAGGGTCCCTATGGCTACACCTTC | CASGSQGPYGYTF
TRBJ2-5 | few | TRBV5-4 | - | TGTGCCAGCAGCTTAGGTCGCGGCTCGGATCGCTTCCTAGGGACCCAGTACTTC | CASSLGRGSDRFLGTQYF
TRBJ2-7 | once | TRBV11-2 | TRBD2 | TGTGCCAGCAGTGGCGGGGGTTCCTACGAGCAGTACTTC | CASSGGGSYEQYF
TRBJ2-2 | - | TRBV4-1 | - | TGCGCCAGCAGCCGCGGGGATCCTAACACCGGGGAGCTGTTTTTT | CASSRGDPNTGELFF
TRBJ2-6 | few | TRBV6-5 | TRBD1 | TGTGCCAGCAGGGGACAGGGGGCCGGGGCCAACGTCCTGACTTTC | CASRGQGAGANVLTF
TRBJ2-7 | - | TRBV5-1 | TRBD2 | TGCGCCAGCAGCTTGGCAGAGGGGACTAGCGCGTCGGACGAGCAGTACTTC | CASSLAEGTSASDEQYF
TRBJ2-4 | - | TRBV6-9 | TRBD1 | TGTGCCAGCAGATTACGACAGGGGGAACCCAAAAACATTCAGTACTTC | CASRLRQGEPKNIQYF
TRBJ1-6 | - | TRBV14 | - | TGTGCCAGCAGCCAACAGGTGGGGGGTTCACCCCTCCACTTT | CASSQQVGGSPLHF
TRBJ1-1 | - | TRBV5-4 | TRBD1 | TGTGCCAGCAGCTCGACAGGGGCGAACACTGAAGCTTTCTTT | CASSSTGANTEAFF
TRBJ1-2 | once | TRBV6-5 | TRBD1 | TGTGCCAGCAGCGCAGGGGGCGGTTTGAGGGGCTACACCTTC | CASSAGGGLRGYTF
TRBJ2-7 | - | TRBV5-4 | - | TGTGCCAGCAGCTTGGGCAGGGTTGAGCAGTACTTC | CASSLGRVEQYF
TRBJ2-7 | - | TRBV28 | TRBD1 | TGTGCCAGCAGTTCCGACAGGGGGACCCACTACGAGCAGTACTTC | CASSSDRGTHYEQYF
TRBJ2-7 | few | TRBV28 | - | TGTGCCAGAAAGGAGGGCCCCCCCTACGAGCAGTACTTC | CARKEGPPYEQYF
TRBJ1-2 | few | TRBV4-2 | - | TGTGCCAGCAGCCAAGATAGGGGAACGGGCTATGGCTACACCTTC | CASSQDRGTGYGYTF
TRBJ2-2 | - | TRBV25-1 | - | TGTGCCAGCAGTGCCTCCAGAAACACCGGGGAGCTGTTTTTT | CASSASRNTGELFF
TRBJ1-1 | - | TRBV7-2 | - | TGTGCCAGCAGCTTTTCCCAACGGGAAGCTTTCTTT | CASSFSQREAFF
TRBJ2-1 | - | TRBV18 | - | TGTGCCAGCTCACCATCTGGACTGGGAGAGCAGTTCTTC | CASSPSGLGEQFF
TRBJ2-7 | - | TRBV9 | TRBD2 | TGTGCCAGCAGCGAGTCCACTAGCGGGGTGGACGAGCAGTACTTC | CASSESTSGVDEQYF
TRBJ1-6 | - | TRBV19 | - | TGTGCCAGTAGTATTTCCGGGATCGTTCGCTTAAATTCACCCCTCCACTTT | CASSISGIVRLNSPLHF
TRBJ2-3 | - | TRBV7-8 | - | TGTGCCAGCAGCTACTCCCAGGCTAGCAGCTACACAGATACGCAGTATTTT | CASSYSQASSYTDTQYF
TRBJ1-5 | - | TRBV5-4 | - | TGTGCCAGCAGCTTGTTGGGGGGGAATCAGCCCCAGCATTTT | CASSLLGGNQPQHF
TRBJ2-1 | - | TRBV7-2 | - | TGTGCCAGCAGCTTTGCGGATAACAATGAGCAGTTCTTC | CASSFADNNEQFF
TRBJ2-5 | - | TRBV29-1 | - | TGCAGCGTTGTGGGACTCCCAGGGACCCAGTACTTC | CSVVGLPGTQYF